This T cell receptor (beta chain) was captured by sequencing in a study of lymphopenia after photon versus proton radiotherapy. This clone has only one observation. Trimming took 2 bases from V and 7 from J, leaving 9 bases between them. The CDR3 consists of 14 residues. Germline lookup yields CDR1 SNHLY and CDR2 FYNNEI. TCRdb keeps only in-frame clones here, not all; method: immunoSEQ multiplex PCR. The sample yields about 45,000 clones, around 86% seen once. The receptor was isolated from a middle-aged man with gastric cancer. Sequencing used peripheral blood, obtained from a patient treated with photon-based radiotherapy. The rearrangement uses TRBV2 and TRBJ1-6; no firm D call. CDR3 in DNA: TGTGCCAGCAGTGAATCTAGTGTCAATTCACCCCTCCACTTT. This translates into CASSESSVNSPLHF.